The source of this T cell receptor beta chain is a study of T cell responses to AZD1222 COVID-19 vaccine. Overall study results and limits: Repertoires were obtained only post-peak T cell response. Just 5 to 7 AZD1222 recipients tested seropositive at baseline.

As for this clone: Its antigen is unknown.

Measured with immunoSEQ multiplex PCR; TCRdb has only the in-frame clones, and not every one. The sample yields around 84,000 clones, 85% to 90% seen once. The CDR3 totals 14 residues. V was clipped by 5 bases and J by 4 bases, with 14 bases between them. The germline V gene has CDR1 SGHTA and CDR2 FQGNSA. The V and J genes are TRBV7-2 and TRBJ1-2, with D perhaps matching TRBD1 (5 bases). This specimen consisted of peripheral blood, obtained on day 0 of AZD1222 vaccination. The receptor was derived from an adult in good health. CDR3 amino acids: CASSLRGSSYGYTF. CDR3 nucleotides: TGTGCCAGCAGCCTACGGGGCAGTTCCTATGGCTACACCTTC.